The following is a T cell receptor (beta chain) sequence with its context. What it binds is unknown. Germline V gene data show CDR1 as MNHEY and CDR2 as SVGAGI. The V end was cut by 4 bases, the J end by 4 bases, with 7 bases between. The CDR3 has 12 amino acids. The data belong to a study of T cell responses to AZD1222 COVID-19 vaccine. Sequencing was performed with immunoSEQ multiplex PCR; in TCRdb, only in-frame clones are kept and a portion is missing. The sample lists about 78,000 clones; around four fifths were seen once. Study outcomes and limitations: Donors were mostly white British, more females; clonal diversity possibly underestimated.

The material sequenced was peripheral blood, taken on day 0 of AZD1222 vaccination. This chain connects TRBV6-5 to TRBJ1-1; D is possibly TRBD1 (5 bases). The TCR was taken from an adult in good health. CDR3 nucleotides: TGTGCCAGCAGTTTCCAGGGCACTGAAGCTTTCTTT. This sequence encodes CASSFQGTEAFF.